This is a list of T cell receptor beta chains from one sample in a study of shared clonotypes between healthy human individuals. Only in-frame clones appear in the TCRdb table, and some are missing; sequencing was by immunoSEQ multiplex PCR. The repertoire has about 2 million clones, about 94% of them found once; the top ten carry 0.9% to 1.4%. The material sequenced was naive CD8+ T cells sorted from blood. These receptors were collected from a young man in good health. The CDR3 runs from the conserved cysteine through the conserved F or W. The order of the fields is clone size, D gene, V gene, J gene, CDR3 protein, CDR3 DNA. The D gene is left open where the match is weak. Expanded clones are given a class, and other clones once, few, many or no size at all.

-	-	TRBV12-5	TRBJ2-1	CASGLVLGEQFF	TGTGCTAGTGGTTTGGTACTGGGGGAGCAGTTCTTC
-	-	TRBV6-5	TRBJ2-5	CASSYSGVQETQYF	TGTGCCAGCAGTTACTCGGGAGTCCAAGAGACCCAGTACTTC
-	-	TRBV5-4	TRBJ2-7	CATAAMGREQYF	TGTGCCACCGCCGCTATGGGCCGGGAGCAGTACTTC
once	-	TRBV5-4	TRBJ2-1	CASSKDEVEQFF	TGTGCCAGCAGCAAGGACGAGGTCGAGCAGTTCTTC
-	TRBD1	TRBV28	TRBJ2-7	CASSHRGTYEQYF	TGTGCCAGCAGCCACAGGGGGACCTACGAGCAGTACTTC
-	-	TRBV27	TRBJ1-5	CASGHFGQGLNQPQHF	TGTGCCAGCGGCCATTTCGGCCAGGGCCTCAATCAGCCCCAGCATTTT
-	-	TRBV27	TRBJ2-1	CASSLSDNEQFF	TGTGCCAGCAGTTTATCGGATAATGAGCAGTTCTTC
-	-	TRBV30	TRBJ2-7	CAWSVSGYEQYF	TGTGCCTGGAGTGTATCAGGGTACGAGCAGTACTTC
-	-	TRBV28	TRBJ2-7	CASSLGLYEQYF	TGTGCCAGCAGTTTAGGGCTCTACGAGCAGTACTTC
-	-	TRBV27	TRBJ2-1	CASSPFLVRAANEQFF	TGTGCCAGCAGTCCGTTCTTAGTCAGGGCGGCCAATGAGCAGTTCTTC
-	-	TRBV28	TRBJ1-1	CASSGGRPVTEAFF	TGTGCCAGCAGTGGCGGAAGACCGGTCACTGAAGCTTTCTTT
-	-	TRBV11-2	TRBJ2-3	CASSLEGGHGTDTQYF	TGTGCCAGCAGCTTAGAAGGTGGGCACGGCACAGATACGCAGTATTTT
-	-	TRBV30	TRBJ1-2	CAWGRPGEGDGYTF	TGTGCCTGGGGTCGTCCGGGGGAGGGCGATGGCTACACCTTC
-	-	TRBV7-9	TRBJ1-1	CASSLSSSLNTEAFF	TGTGCCAGCAGCTTATCATCGAGTTTGAACACTGAAGCTTTCTTT
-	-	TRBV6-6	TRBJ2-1	CASSDSLVGEQFF	TGTGCCAGCAGTGACTCCTTGGTTGGTGAGCAGTTCTTC
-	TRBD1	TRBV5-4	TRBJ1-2	CASSFEQGRDGYTF	TGTGCCAGCAGCTTCGAACAGGGGAGGGATGGCTACACCTTC
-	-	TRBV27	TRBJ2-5	CASSFRLWETQYF	TGTGCCAGCAGTTTCAGACTTTGGGAGACCCAGTACTTC
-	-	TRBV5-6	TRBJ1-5	CASSLALTGVQNQPQHF	TGTGCCAGCAGCTTGGCCCTGACAGGCGTGCAGAATCAGCCCCAGCATTTT
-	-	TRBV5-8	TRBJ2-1	CASSFGSENSYNEQFF	TGTGCCAGCAGCTTCGGTAGCGAGAACTCCTACAATGAGCAGTTCTTC
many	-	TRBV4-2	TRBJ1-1	CASSQGERVTEAFF	TGTGCCAGCAGCCAAGGGGAGAGGGTCACTGAAGCTTTCTTT
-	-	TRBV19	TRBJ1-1	CASSIWGGTEAFF	TGTGCCAGTAGTATATGGGGAGGAACTGAAGCTTTCTTT
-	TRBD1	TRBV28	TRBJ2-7	CASSEGQGVYEQYF	TGTGCCAGCAGCGAGGGACAGGGAGTATACGAGCAGTACTTC
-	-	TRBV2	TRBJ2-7	CASSPGDYYEQYF	TGTGCCAGCAGTCCAGGGGATTACTACGAGCAGTACTTC
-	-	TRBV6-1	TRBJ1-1	CASNQGRRTEAFF	TGTGCCAGCAACCAGGGGCGCCGAACTGAAGCTTTCTTT
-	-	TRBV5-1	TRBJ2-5	CASSLVGASYQETQYF	TGCGCCAGCAGCCTGGTAGGGGCCTCGTACCAAGAGACCCAGTACTTC
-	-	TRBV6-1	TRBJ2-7	CASFKGAYEQYF	TGTGCCAGCTTCAAGGGAGCCTACGAGCAGTACTTC
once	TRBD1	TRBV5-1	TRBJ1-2	CASSLGGGDRGYTF	TGCGCCAGCAGCTTGGGTGGCGGGGACAGAGGCTACACCTTC
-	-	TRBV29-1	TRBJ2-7	CSVELGSPISYEQYF	TGCAGCGTTGAATTGGGCAGTCCGATCTCCTACGAGCAGTACTTC
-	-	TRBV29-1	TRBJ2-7	CSVSLGAGEQYF	TGCAGCGTTAGCCTGGGAGCCGGGGAGCAGTACTTC
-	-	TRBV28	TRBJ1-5	CASNRDSNQPQHF	TGTGCCAGTAACCGGGATAGCAATCAGCCCCAGCATTTT
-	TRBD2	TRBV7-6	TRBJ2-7	CASSLAPGGGIYEQYF	TGTGCCAGCAGCTTAGCGCCGGGCGGGGGGATTTACGAGCAGTACTTC
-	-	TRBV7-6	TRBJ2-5	CASSRLSRGSLRETQYF	TGTGCCAGCAGTCGCCTCTCGCGGGGTTCTCTTCGGGAGACCCAGTACTTC
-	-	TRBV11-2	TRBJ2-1	CASSLEGVEQFF	TGTGCCAGCAGCTTGGAGGGTGTTGAGCAGTTCTTC
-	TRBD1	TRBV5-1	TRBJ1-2	CASNPLGTGNYGYTF	TGCGCCAGCAATCCCTTAGGGACAGGCAACTATGGCTACACCTTC
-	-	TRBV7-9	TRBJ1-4	CASSLYLGEKLFF	TGTGCCAGCAGCTTATACTTAGGGGAAAAACTGTTTTTT
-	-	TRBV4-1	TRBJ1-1	CASSQGESVGNTEAFF	TGCGCCAGCAGCCAAGGGGAATCGGTGGGTAACACTGAAGCTTTCTTT
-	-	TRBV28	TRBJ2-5	CASIGETQYF	TGTGCCAGCATCGGAGAGACCCAGTACTTC
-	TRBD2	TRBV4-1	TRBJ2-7	CASSQETLADYEQYF	TGCGCCAGCAGCCAAGAAACGCTAGCGGATTACGAGCAGTACTTC
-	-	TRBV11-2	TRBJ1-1	CASSDTASSVWNNAEAFF	TGTGCCAGCAGCGACACCGCCTCCTCAGTCTGGAACAACGCTGAAGCTTTCTTT
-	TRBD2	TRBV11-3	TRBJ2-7	CASSSRESGSGGEQYF	TGTGCCAGCAGCTCACGGGAGAGCGGGAGTGGAGGCGAGCAGTACTTC
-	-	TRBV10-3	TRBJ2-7	CAISDPGSSYEQYF	TGTGCCATCAGTGATCCAGGGAGCTCCTACGAGCAGTACTTC
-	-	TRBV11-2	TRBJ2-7	CASSLAGEVFHEQYF	TGTGCCAGCAGCTTAGCCGGGGAGGTATTCCACGAGCAGTACTTC
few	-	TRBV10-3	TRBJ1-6	CATYGPGGNSPLHF	TGTGCCACCTACGGACCGGGAGGAAATTCACCCCTCCACTTT
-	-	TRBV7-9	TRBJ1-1	CASSLGLVRVNTEAFF	TGTGCCAGCAGCTTAGGCTTGGTCAGGGTGAACACTGAAGCTTTCTTT
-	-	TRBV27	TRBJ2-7	CASSTWGQQYF	TGTGCCAGCAGTACTTGGGGGCAGCAGTACTTC
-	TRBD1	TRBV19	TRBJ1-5	CASRLLPGQACNQPQHF	TGTGCCAGTAGGCTCCTCCCCGGACAGGCGTGCAATCAGCCCCAGCATTTT
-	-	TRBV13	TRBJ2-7	CASSSLLGTSVYEQYF	TGTGCCAGCAGCTCCCTTTTAGGGACTTCGGTCTACGAGCAGTACTTC
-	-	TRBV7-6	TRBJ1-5	CASNDPGQPQHF	TGTGCCAGCAACGACCCGGGTCAGCCCCAGCATTTT
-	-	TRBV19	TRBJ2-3	CASSHRVDTQYF	TGTGCCAGTAGCCATCGGGTAGATACGCAGTATTTT
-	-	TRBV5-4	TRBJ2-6	CASSFIQGFGFSGANVLTF	TGTGCCAGCAGCTTTATACAGGGTTTCGGGTTCTCTGGGGCCAACGTCCTGACTTTC
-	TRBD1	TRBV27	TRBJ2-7	CASSLSSTGGYEQYF	TGTGCCAGCAGTTTATCCTCGACAGGGGGTTACGAGCAGTACTTC
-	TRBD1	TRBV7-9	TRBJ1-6	CASSLGRQGYNSPLHF	TGTGCCAGCAGCTTGGGGCGACAGGGGTACAATTCACCCCTCCACTTT
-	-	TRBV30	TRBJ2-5	CAWSAGGAPLETQYF	TGTGCCTGGAGTGCAGGGGGGGCGCCCCTTGAGACCCAGTACTTC
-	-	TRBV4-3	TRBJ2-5	CASSQVRSGELETQYF	TGCGCCAGCAGCCAAGTAAGGTCCGGCGAGCTGGAGACCCAGTACTTC
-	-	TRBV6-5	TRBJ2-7	CASSFDRIQYEQYF	TGTGCCAGCAGTTTTGACCGTATTCAGTACGAGCAGTACTTC
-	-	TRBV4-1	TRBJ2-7	CASSQDNGEEQYF	TGCGCCAGCAGCCAAGATAACGGGGAAGAGCAGTACTTC
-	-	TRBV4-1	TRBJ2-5	CASSQDGRYQETQYF	TGCGCCAGCAGCCAAGACGGGCGCTACCAAGAGACCCAGTACTTC